Below are 10 T cell receptor beta chains sequenced from a single sample in a study of blood T cell repertoires in COVID-19. The protocol was immunoSEQ multiplex PCR, while the TCRdb copy is restricted to in-frame clones and leaves out a portion. The sample yields about 310,000 clones, about nine tenths seen once. Sequenced material: PBMCs or T cells enriched from blood (not recorded which). The receptors were sampled from a middle-aged woman who had recovered from COVID-19.

This clone has a single count. The V gene is TRBV6-5, the J gene TRBJ2-7; a weak D match, TRBD2 (5 bases). The CDR3 contains 15 residues. Germline values: CDR1 MNHEY, CDR2 SVGAGI. With 2 bases removed from V and 3 bases from J, the gap between germline ends came to 14 bases. Here the CDR3 DNA reads TGTGCCAGCAGTTACGTAAAACTCGGGGACTACGAGCAGTACTTC. Translated: CASSYVKLGDYEQYF.

The chain has TRBV24-1 and TRBJ2-7, with TRBD1 matching 11 bases. Trimming at V came to 7 bases and at J to 5 bases, leaving 6 bases not matched to a gene. Germline CDR1 and CDR2: KGHDR and SFDVKD. The CDR3 has 14 amino acids. CDR3 residues: CATSRTGGADEQYF. The CDR3, as DNA: TGTGCCACCAGCCGGACAGGGGGCGCCGACGAGCAGTACTTC.

A few counts support this clone. This CDR3 is CATSDPSGGSGRRSDTQYF. The CDR3 DNA follows: TGTGCCACCAGTGATCCGTCGGGTGGTAGCGGGAGAAGGTCTGATACGCAGTATTTT. V usage is TRBV24-1 and J usage is TRBJ2-3, with 9 bases identical to TRBD2. V trimming: 3 bases; J trimming: 6 bases; junction bases outside the gene matches: 18. The CDR3 is made up of 19 amino acids. Per the germline V gene, CDR1 is KGHDR and CDR2 is SFDVKD.

The chain links TRBV18 to TRBJ1-1; 10 bases match TRBD1. The CDR3 covers 14 residues. Germline CDR1 KGHSH, CDR2 LQKENI. V was pared by 3 bases and J by 8 bases, with 6 bases of the junction left unmatched. CDR3 nucleotide sequence: TGTGCCAGCTCACCGTGGACAGGGGGAAGGGAAGCTTTCTTT. As protein: CASSPWTGGREAFF. The whole variable domain, filled in from reference TRBV18 and TRBJ1-1, reads NAGVMQNPRHLVRRRGQEARLRCSPMKGHSHVYWYRQLPEEGLKFMVYLQKENIIDESGMPKERFSAEFPKEGPSILRIQQVVRGDSAAYFCASSPWTGGREAFFGQGTRLTVV.

This chain joins TRBV2 and TRBJ1-5; 8 bases are shared with TRBD1. CDR1 SNHLY and CDR2 FYNNEI come from the germline V gene. V shed 5 bases, J shed 4 bases, and the junction held 7 bases outside the gene matches. The CDR3 contains 15 residues. The CDR3 loop reads CASSLGDRSNQPQHF. CDR3 nucleotide sequence: TGTGCCAGCAGTTTAGGGGACAGGAGTAATCAGCCCCAGCATTTT.

The chain joins TRBV28 to TRBJ1-6, with D uncertain. The V gene's germline CDR1 is MDHEN and CDR2 SYDVKM. The V end lost 6 bases, the J end lost 7 bases, and 16 bases lay between the germline ends. The CDR3 is 15 residues long. CDR3 sequence (DNA): TGTGCCAGCAGCCCCCGCGGGCAGGCGAATTCACCCCTCCACTTT. This codes for CASSPRGQANSPLHF.

The rearrangement joins TRBV19 to TRBJ2-7, with a weak D call TRBD2 (6 bases). V lost 3 bases to trimming and J lost 7 bases, with 19 bases between them. Germline loops: CDR1 LNHDA, CDR2 SQIVND (reference sequence). There are 15 residues in the CDR3. CDR3 sequence (DNA): TGTGCCAGTAGTATTCTTGACGGGGGATCGAGTGAGCAGTACTTC. Encoded protein: CASSILDGGSSEQYF.

Note on this clone: Additional DNA sequences in this sample encode the identical CDR3. This rearrangement joins TRBV5-1 to TRBJ2-1; 7 bases align to TRBD1. CDR1 is SGHRS, CDR2 YFSETQ, per germline. This CDR3 spans 14 amino acids. Trimming cost V 2 bases and J 4 bases; bases outside gene matches: 3. CDR3 amino acids: CASSLDRAYNEQFF. In DNA, the CDR3 is TGCGCCAGCAGCTTAGACAGGGCGTACAATGAGCAGTTCTTC. The variable domain in full, completed from reference TRBV5-1 and TRBJ2-1, reads KAGVTQTPRYLIKTRGQQVTLSCSPISGHRSVSWYQQTPGQGLQFLFEYFSETQRNKGNFPGRFSGRQFSNSRSEMNVSTLELGDSALYLCASSLDRAYNEQFFGPGTRLTVL.

The gene calls are TRBV28 and TRBJ1-1; D not resolved. The CDR3 contains 14 residues. Trimming shortened V by 5 bases and J by 1 base, and 11 bases separated the two germline ends. Germline V gives CDR1 MDHEN, CDR2 SYDVKM. The CDR3 is CASSPGLRNTEAFF. The CDR3 DNA follows: TGTGCCAGCAGTCCCGGACTGCGGAACACTGAAGCTTTCTTT. The full variable domain, in which reference TRBV28 and TRBJ1-1 provide the parts outside the CDR3, is DVKVTQSSRYLVKRTGEKVFLECVQDMDHENMFWYRQDPGLGLRLIYFSYDVKMKEKGDIPEGYSVSREKKERFSLILESASTNQTSMYLCASSPGLRNTEAFFGQGTRLTVV.

The V call is TRBV11-2, the J call TRBJ2-3; possibly TRBD2 for D (5 bases). Trimming stripped 5 bases from V and 3 bases from J, with 15 bases between. The length of the CDR3 is 15 residues. Germline lookup yields CDR1 SGHAT and CDR2 FQNNGV. In nucleotides, the CDR3 is TGTGCCAGCAGCAGAAGCGGAATGAGGACAGATACGCAGTATTTT. Amino acid sequence: CASSRSGMRTDTQYF.